Following are 2 T cell receptor beta chains from one sample sequenced in a study of radiation and T cells in renal cell carcinoma. The time point was: blood 4 weeks post-SBRT, at nephrectomy. Treatment denoted: 15 Gy SBRT to primary tumor, nephrectomy 4 weeks later. Assay used: immunoSEQ multiplex PCR; TCRdb lists only in-frame clones, some missing. This repertoire shows some 81,000 clones, roughly 87% found once; its top ten account for approximately 6.2%. Sequenced here: blood, sampled from a patient whose treatment included radiotherapy and nephrectomy. All receptors derive from a woman in her seventies with renal cell carcinoma.

The chain combines TRBV9 with TRBJ1-5, with 10 bases fitting TRBD1. Per germline, CDR1 SGDLS and CDR2 YYNGEE. The CDR3 has 14 residues. Trimming at V came to 3 bases and at J to 4 bases, leaving 1 base not matched to a gene. The CDR3 here is CASSGGQGNQPQHF. The CDR3 nucleotides read TGTGCCAGCAGCGGGGGACAGGGGAATCAGCCCCAGCATTTT.

The chain couples TRBV5-1 to TRBJ2-5, with D uncertain. From germline, CDR1 is SGHRS and CDR2 YFSETQ. CDR3 size: 14 residues. With 3 bases removed from V and 3 bases from J, the gap between germline ends came to 12 bases. The CDR3 nucleotides read TGCGCCAGCAGCTGGACGACTCCGAAAGAGACCCAGTACTTC. Amino acids: CASSWTTPKETQYF.